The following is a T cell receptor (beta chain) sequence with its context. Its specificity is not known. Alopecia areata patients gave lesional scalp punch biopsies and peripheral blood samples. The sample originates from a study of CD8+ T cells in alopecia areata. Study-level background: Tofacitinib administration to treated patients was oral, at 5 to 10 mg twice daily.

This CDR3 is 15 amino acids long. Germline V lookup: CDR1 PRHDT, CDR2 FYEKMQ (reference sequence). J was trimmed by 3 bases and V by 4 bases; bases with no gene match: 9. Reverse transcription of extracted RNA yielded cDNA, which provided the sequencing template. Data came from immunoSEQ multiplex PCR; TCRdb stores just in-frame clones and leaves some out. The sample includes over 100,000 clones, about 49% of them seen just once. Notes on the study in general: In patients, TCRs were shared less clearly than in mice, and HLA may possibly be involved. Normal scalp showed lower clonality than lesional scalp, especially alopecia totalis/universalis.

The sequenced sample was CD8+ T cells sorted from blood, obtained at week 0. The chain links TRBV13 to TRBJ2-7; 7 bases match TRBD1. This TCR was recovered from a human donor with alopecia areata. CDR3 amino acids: CASSSRQGPLYEQYF. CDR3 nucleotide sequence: TGTGCCAGCAGCTCGCGACAGGGTCCCCTCTACGAGCAGTACTTC.